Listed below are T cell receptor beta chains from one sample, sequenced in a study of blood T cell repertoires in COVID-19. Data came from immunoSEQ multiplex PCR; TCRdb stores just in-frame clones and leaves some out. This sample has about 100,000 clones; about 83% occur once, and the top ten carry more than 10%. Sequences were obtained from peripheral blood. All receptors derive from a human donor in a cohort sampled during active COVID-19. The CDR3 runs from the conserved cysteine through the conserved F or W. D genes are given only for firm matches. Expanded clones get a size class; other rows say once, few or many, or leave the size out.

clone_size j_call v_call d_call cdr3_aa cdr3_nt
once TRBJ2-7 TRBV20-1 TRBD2 CSASILRGAGGEQYF TGCAGTGCTAGTATTCTCCGGGGAGCGGGAGGGGAGCAGTACTTC
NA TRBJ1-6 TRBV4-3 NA CASSQGLGPGTLHF TGCGCCAGCAGCCAGGGACTCGGGCCGGGGACCCTCCACTTT
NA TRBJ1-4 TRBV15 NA CATSTRGSGNEKLFF TGTGCCACCAGCACCAGAGGGTCGGGTAATGAAAAACTGTTTTTT
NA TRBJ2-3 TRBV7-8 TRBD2 CASSFLTSGGSDTQYF TGTGCCAGCAGCTTTTTGACTAGCGGGGGATCAGATACGCAGTATTTT
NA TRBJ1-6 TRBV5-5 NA CASSLGDQGRNSPLHF TGTGCCAGCAGCTTGGGTGATCAGGGGCGAAATTCACCCCTCCACTTT
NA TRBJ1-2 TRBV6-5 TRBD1 CASRKQGAKGYTF TGTGCCAGCAGGAAACAGGGGGCGAAAGGCTACACCTTC
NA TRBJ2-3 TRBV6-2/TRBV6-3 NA CASSYPRDTQYF TGTGCCAGCAGTTACCCTAGAGACACGCAGTATTTT
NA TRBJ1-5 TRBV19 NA CASSKSGDQPQHF TGTGCCAGTAGTAAGTCAGGCGATCAGCCCCAGCATTTT
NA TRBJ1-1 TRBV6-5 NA CASTNPRRGEAFF TGTGCCAGCACCAACCCCCGGCGGGGTGAAGCTTTCTTT
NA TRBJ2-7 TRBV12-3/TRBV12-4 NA CASTQTGTYEQYF TGTGCCAGCACGCAGACGGGTACCTACGAGCAGTACTTC
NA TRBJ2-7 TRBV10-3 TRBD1 CAISGRGLGSSYEQYF TGTGCCATCAGTGGCAGGGGGTTGGGAAGCTCCTACGAGCAGTACTTC
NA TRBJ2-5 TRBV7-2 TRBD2 CATTSGGGYQETQYF TGTGCCACCACCTCTGGGGGGGGGTACCAAGAGACCCAGTACTTC
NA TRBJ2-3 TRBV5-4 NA CASSVEMGATDTQYF TGTGCCAGCAGCGTTGAGATGGGGGCCACAGATACGCAGTATTTT
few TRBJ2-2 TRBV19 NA CASSIGGANTGELFF TGTGCCAGTAGTATAGGCGGGGCCAACACCGGGGAGCTGTTTTTT
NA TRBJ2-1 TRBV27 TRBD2 CASSPRTSGTPGEQFF TGTGCCAGCAGTCCCCGGACTAGCGGGACCCCAGGGGAGCAGTTCTTC
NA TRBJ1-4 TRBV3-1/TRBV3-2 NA CASSQVPGNEKLFF TGTGCCAGCAGCCAAGTGCCCGGGAATGAAAAACTGTTTTTT
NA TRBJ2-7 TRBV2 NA CASTIFYEQYF TGTGCCAGCACCATTTTCTACGAGCAGTACTTC
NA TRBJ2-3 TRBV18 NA CASSPILGDTQYF TGTGCCAGCTCACCGATACTAGGGGATACGCAGTATTTT
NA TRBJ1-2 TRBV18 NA CASSPGHEQGYGYTF TGTGCCAGCTCACCAGGGCATGAACAGGGATATGGCTACACCTTC
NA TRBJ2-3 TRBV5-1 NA CASSLMGHRTDTQYF TGCGCCAGCAGCTTGATGGGACACCGCACAGATACGCAGTATTTT
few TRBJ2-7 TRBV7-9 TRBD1 CASSLGTGGSYEQYF TGTGCCAGCAGCCTGGGGACAGGGGGCTCCTACGAGCAGTACTTC
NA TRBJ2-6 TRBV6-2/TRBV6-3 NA CASSYDSLGANVLTF TGTGCCAGCAGTTACGACAGCCTGGGGGCCAACGTCCTGACTTTC
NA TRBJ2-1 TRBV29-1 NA CSVGQAGYNEQFF TGCAGCGTTGGCCAGGCGGGTTACAATGAGCAGTTCTTC
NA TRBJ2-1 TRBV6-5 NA CASSYSGGEQFF TGTGCCAGCAGTTACAGCGGCGGAGAGCAGTTCTTC
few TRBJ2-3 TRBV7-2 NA CASSSPDFTDTQYF TGTGCCAGCAGCTCACCTGACTTCACAGATACGCAGTATTTT
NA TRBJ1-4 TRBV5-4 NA CASSLRGGIGQEKLFF TGTGCCAGCAGCCTCCGGGGGGGTATTGGGCAGGAAAAACTGTTTTTT
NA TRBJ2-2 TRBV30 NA CAWSFRGTGELFF TGTGCCTGGAGCTTCCGGGGGACCGGGGAGCTGTTTTTT
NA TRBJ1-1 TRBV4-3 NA CASSQAGNTEAFF TGCGCCAGCAGCCAAGCCGGGAACACTGAAGCTTTCTTT
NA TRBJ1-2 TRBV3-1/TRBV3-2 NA CASSQRGGHGYTF TGTGCCAGCAGCCAAAGGGGGGGCCATGGCTACACCTTC
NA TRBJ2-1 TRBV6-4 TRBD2 CASSDKWSSGRAEQFF TGTGCCAGCAGTGACAAGTGGTCTAGCGGGAGGGCTGAGCAGTTCTTC
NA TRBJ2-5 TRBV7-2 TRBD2 CASSRTSGGQETQYF TGTGCCAGCAGCCGGACTAGCGGGGGGCAAGAGACCCAGTACTTC
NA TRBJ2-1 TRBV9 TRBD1 CASNVRDRGPVSYNEQFF TGTGCCAGCAACGTCCGGGACAGGGGGCCTGTTAGCTACAATGAGCAGTTCTTC
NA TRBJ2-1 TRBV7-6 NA CASSSREGARNEQFF TGTGCCAGCAGCTCCCGGGAGGGGGCGCGGAATGAGCAGTTCTTC